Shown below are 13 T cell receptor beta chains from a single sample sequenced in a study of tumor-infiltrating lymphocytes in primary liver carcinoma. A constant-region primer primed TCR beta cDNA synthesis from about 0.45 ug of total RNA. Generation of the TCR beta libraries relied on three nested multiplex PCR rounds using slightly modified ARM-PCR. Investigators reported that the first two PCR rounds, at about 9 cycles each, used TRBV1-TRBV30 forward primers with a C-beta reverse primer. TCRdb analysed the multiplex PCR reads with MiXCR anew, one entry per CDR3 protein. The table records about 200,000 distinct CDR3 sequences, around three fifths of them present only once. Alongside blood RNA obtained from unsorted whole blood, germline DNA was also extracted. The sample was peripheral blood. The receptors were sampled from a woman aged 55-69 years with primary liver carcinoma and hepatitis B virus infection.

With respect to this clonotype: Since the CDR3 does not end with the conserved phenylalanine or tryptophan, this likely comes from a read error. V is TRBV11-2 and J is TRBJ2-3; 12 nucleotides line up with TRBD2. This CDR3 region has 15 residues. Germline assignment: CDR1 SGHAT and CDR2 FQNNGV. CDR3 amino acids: CASSSGLAGTDTQYY. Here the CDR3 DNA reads TGTGCCAGTAGCTCAGGACTAGCGGGGACAGATACGCAGTATTAT.

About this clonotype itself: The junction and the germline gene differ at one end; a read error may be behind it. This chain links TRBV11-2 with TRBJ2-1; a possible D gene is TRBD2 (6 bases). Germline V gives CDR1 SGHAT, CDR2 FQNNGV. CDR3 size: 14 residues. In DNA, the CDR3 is TGTGCCAGTAGCTTAACGGGTGGGCGGGATGAGCTGTTCTTC. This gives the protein CASSLTGGRDELFF.

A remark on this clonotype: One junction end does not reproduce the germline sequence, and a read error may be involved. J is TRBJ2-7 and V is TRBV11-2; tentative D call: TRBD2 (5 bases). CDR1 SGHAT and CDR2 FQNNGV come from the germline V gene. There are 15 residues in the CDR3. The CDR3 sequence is CASSLSGFGSYEQYF. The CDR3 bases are TGTGCCAGCAGCCTATCGGGATTCGGTTCCTACGAGCAGTATTTC.

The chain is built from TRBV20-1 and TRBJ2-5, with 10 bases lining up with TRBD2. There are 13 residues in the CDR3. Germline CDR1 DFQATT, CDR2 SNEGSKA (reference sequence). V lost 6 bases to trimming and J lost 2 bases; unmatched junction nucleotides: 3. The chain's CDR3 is CSATGLAQETQYF. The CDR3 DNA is TGCAGTGCCACGGGACTAGCGCAAGAGACCCAGTACTTC.

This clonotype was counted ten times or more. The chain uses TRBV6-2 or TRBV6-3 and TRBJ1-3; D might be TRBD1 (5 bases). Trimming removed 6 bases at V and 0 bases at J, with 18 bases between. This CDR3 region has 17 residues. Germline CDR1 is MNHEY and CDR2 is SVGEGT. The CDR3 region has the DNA TGTGCCAGCAGGTCCCTCCTCCTCAGGGACTCTGGAAACACCATATATTTT. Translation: CASRSLLLRDSGNTIYF.

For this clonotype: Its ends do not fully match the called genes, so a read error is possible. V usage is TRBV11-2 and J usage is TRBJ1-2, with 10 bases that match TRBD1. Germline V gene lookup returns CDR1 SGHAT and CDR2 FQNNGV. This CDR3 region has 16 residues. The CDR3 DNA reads TGTGCCAGCGGCTCTCGACAGGGGGCTGGTCACTATGACTACACCTTC. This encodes CASGSRQGAGHYDYTF.

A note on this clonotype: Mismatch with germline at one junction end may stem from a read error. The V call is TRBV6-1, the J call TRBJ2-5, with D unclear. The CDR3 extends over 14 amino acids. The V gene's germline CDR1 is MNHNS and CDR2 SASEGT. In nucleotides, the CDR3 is TGTGCCAGCAGTGATTCAGGCCCAGTCGAGATCCAGTACTTC. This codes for CASSDSGPVEIQYF.

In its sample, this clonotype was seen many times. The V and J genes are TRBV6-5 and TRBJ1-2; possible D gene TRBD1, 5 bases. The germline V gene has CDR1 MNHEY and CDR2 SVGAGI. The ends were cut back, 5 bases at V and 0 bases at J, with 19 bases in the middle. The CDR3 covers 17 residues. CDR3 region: CASSLGGRGRPNYGYTF. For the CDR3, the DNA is TGTGCCAGCAGTCTCGGAGGTCGGGGGAGACCTAACTATGGCTACACCTTC.

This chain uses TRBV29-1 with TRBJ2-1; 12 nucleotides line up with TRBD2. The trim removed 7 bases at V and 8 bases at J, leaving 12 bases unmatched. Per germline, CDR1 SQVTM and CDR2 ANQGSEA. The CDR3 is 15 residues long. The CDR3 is CSARRRLAGDDEQFF. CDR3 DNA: TGCAGCGCCCGGAGGAGACTAGCGGGAGACGATGAGCAGTTCTTC.

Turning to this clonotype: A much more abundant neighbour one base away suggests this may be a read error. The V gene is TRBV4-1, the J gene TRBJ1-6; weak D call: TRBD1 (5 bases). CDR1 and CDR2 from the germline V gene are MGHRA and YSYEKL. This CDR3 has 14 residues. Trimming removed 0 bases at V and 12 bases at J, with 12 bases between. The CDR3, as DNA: TGCGCCAGCAGCCAAGAGGGGGTTGGATTACCCCTCCACTTT. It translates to CASSQEGVGLPLHF.

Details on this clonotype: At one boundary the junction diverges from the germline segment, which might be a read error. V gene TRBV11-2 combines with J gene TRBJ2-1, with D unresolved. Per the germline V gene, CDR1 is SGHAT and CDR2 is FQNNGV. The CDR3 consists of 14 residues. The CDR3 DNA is TGTGTCAGCAGCCCCCGGGCACAGACCAATGAGCACTTCTTC. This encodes CVSSPRAQTNEHFF.

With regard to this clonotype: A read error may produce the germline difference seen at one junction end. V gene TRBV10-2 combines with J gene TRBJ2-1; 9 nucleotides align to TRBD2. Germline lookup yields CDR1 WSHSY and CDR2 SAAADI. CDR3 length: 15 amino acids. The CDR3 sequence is CACSLREGIYNEQFF. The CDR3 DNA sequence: TGCGCCTGCAGCCTGCGGGAGGGTATATACAATGAGCAGTTCTTC.

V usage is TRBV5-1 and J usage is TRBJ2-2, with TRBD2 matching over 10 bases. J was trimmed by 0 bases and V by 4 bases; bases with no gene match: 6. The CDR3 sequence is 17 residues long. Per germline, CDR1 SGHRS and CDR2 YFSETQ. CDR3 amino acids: CASSPPSGRSNTGELFF. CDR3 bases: TGCGCCAGCAGCCCCCCTAGCGGGAGATCGAACACCGGGGAGCTGTTTTTT.